This passage covers 15 T cell receptor beta chains from one sample sequenced in a study of cytomegalovirus exposure and HLA in healthy donors. A multiplex PCR was run with 60 Vbeta primers and 13 Jbeta primers. Clones were read by immunoSEQ multiplex PCR, and TCRdb kept only the in-frame ones, dropping some. This sample has roughly 180,000 clones, with 80% to 90% found just once. The material sequenced was PBMCs. These receptor sequences come from a male donor in good health and CMV-seronegative.

V is TRBV28 and J is TRBJ2-3, with 8 bases lining up with TRBD2. Trimming took 3 bases from V and 2 from J; bases not matched to a gene: 4. Germline CDR1 is MDHEN and CDR2 is SYDVKM. This CDR3 comprises 15 residues. This chain's CDR3 is CASSFQRGHTDTQYF. CDR3 DNA sequence: TGTGCCAGCAGTTTCCAGCGGGGGCACACAGATACGCAGTATTTT.

V and J are TRBV7-2 and TRBJ1-2, with a possible D match to TRBD1 (6 bases). CDR3 length: 13 residues. The germline V gene encodes CDR1 SGHTA and CDR2 FQGNSA. V lost 5 bases and J lost 7, with 14 bases in between. The CDR3 DNA sequence: TGTGCCAGCAGCCCACAGGGTGCGGTTGGCTACACCTTC. Protein sequence: CASSPQGAVGYTF.

This chain uses TRBV5-1 with TRBJ2-5, with D unresolved. Germline values: CDR1 SGHRS, CDR2 YFSETQ. Trimming removed 2 bases at V and 2 bases at J, with 7 bases between. The CDR3 covers 13 residues. CDR3 amino acids: CASSFERQETQYF. The CDR3 bases are TGCGCCAGCAGCTTTGAGAGGCAAGAGACCCAGTACTTC.

V and J are TRBV6-5 and TRBJ2-1; 10 bases line up with TRBD2. CDR3 size: 15 residues. CDR1 MNHEY and CDR2 SVGAGI come from the germline V gene. The ends lost 6 bases at V and 8 bases at J; junction bases unmatched: 10. CDR3 nucleotides: TGTGCCAGCAGACACCCTAGCGGGAGTTGGTATGAGCAGTTCTTC. The encoded protein is CASRHPSGSWYEQFF.

The chain links TRBV18 to TRBJ1-2; 9 bases are a match to TRBD1. The CDR3 length is 17 residues. Trimming at V came to 3 bases and at J to 2 bases, leaving 10 bases not matched to a gene. The germline gives CDR1 KGHSH, CDR2 LQKENI. Written as DNA, the CDR3 is TGTGCCAGCTCACCCGCCGGGACAGGGAATTACAACTATGGCTACACCTTC. Encoded protein: CASSPAGTGNYNYGYTF.

The J gene is TRBJ2-1, the V gene TRBV4-3; 9 bases align to TRBD1. The CDR3 length is 16 residues. Germline V gene sequence: CDR1 LGHNA, CDR2 YSLEER. The J segment lost 8 bases and the V segment lost 1 base, leaving 9 bases of the junction unmatched. The CDR3 loop reads CASSQVTGGVAYEQFF. In DNA form, the CDR3 reads TGCGCCAGCAGCCAAGTCACAGGGGGCGTTGCGTATGAGCAGTTCTTC.

This clone was detected once. The chain links TRBV18 to TRBJ1-6; possible D gene TRBD1, 6 bases. The CDR3 covers 15 residues. The V end was cut by 3 bases, the J end by 6 bases, with 12 bases between. Germline V gives CDR1 KGHSH, CDR2 LQKENI. CDR3 sequence: CASSPETGANSPLHF. As DNA, the CDR3 is TGTGCCAGCTCACCCGAGACAGGCGCTAATTCACCCCTCCACTTT.

J is TRBJ2-5 and V is TRBV30; D possibly corresponds to TRBD1 (8 bases). Trimming cost V 4 bases and J 5 bases, with 11 bases left between them. The V gene's germline CDR1 is GTSNPN and CDR2 SVGIG (reference sequence). The CDR3 totals 12 residues. The CDR3 loop reads CAWNRGGETQYF. CDR3 DNA sequence: TGTGCCTGGAACAGGGGGGGCGAGACCCAGTACTTC.

The rearrangement links TRBV4-2 to TRBJ2-6; tentative D call: TRBD2 (5 bases). The V end was cut by 4 bases, the J end by 0 bases, with 10 bases between. Germline assignment: CDR1 LGHNA and CDR2 YNFKEQ. This CDR3 region has 16 residues. CDR3 amino acids: CASSPQSGSGANVLTF. CDR3 DNA: TGTGCCAGCAGCCCCCAGAGCGGCTCTGGGGCCAACGTCCTGACTTTC.

V usage is TRBV9 and J usage is TRBJ1-1; 12 positions agree with TRBD1. V lost 3 bases and J lost 0; bases outside the gene matches: 6. The CDR3 length is 17 residues. The germline V gene has CDR1 SGDLS and CDR2 YYNGEE. CDR3 sequence reads: CASSGGQGARMNTEAFF. The CDR3 DNA follows: TGTGCCAGCAGCGGGGGACAGGGGGCGCGCATGAACACTGAAGCTTTCTTT.

The rearrangement joins TRBV5-1 to TRBJ2-1; TRBD2 matches 9 bases. Germline trimming cut 4 bases from V and 5 bases from J; bases unmatched to any gene: 16. Germline assignment: CDR1 SGHRS and CDR2 YFSETQ. The CDR3 sequence is 18 residues long. The DNA for the CDR3 is TGCGCCAGCAGCCCTATCCAGCTGAGGGGCGGGGGGGACAATGAGCAGTTCTTC. It specifies CASSPIQLRGGGDNEQFF.

The V and J genes are TRBV7-2 and TRBJ2-1, with 11 bases identical to TRBD2. Trimming took 5 bases from V and 7 from J; bases not matched to a gene: 7. Looked up from germline, CDR1 is SGHTA and CDR2 is FQGNSA. This CDR3 is 15 amino acids long. CDR3 region: CASSPVAGGLNEQFF. The CDR3 DNA reads as TGTGCCAGCAGCCCGGTAGCGGGAGGGCTGAATGAGCAGTTCTTC.

The chain is built from TRBV28 and TRBJ1-2, with D hard to call. The CDR3 extends over 11 amino acids. CDR1 and CDR2 from the germline V gene are MDHEN and SYDVKM. Trimming shortened V by 7 bases and J by 5 bases, and 8 bases separated the two germline ends. The CDR3 DNA reads TGTGCCAGCAATTCCCGTTATGGCTACACCTTC. This translates into CASNSRYGYTF.

The chain recombines TRBV6-1 with TRBJ2-1; no clear D. Trimming removed 2 bases at V and 7 bases at J, with 12 bases between. Germline CDR1 is MNHNS and CDR2 is SASEGT. CDR3 length equals 14 residues. The CDR3 region has the DNA TGTGCCAGCAGTGAATTCCAATCCCAGAATGAGCAGTTCTTC. Its protein product is CASSEFQSQNEQFF.

V is TRBV10-3 and J is TRBJ1-6; D may be TRBD1 (6 bases). Trimming took off 2 bases at V and 8 bases at J, with 13 bases between the two ends. CDR1 ENHRY and CDR2 SYGVKD come from the germline V gene. The length of the CDR3 is 15 residues. CDR3 DNA: TGTGCCATCAGTGAGGTGGCGGGGGCTCATTCACCCCTCCACTTT. This sequence encodes CAISEVAGAHSPLHF.